This T cell receptor beta chain was sequenced during a study of response to subunit inactivated influenza vaccine. General study points: Authors suggested each seasonal influenza vaccination recruits few new T cells.

CDR3 size: 18 residues. V lost 2 bases and J 0 bases, leaving 23 bases between the germline ends. Germline lookup yields CDR1 GTSNPN and CDR2 SVGIG (reference sequence). TCRdb ran MiXCR on the RT-PCR reads and lists one entry per CDR3 protein. The profile covers 800,000 to 1,000,000 distinct CDR3 sequences, with 21% appearing a single time and roughly 10% taken by the ten largest. Note on this clonotype: Its antigen is not known.

This chain joins TRBV30 and TRBJ2-7, with D possibly TRBD1 on 6 matching bases. This receptor was taken from a man in his fifties or sixties who received an inactivated influenza vaccine. The specimen was PBMCs from blood, collected 5 to 6 days after vaccination. The CDR3 loop is CAWSRPGINRAGSYEQYF. Written as DNA, the CDR3 is TGTGCCTGGAGTCGCCCGGGGATCAACAGGGCCGGCTCCTACGAGCAGTACTTC. The full variable domain, rest sourced from reference TRBV30 and TRBJ2-7, is SQTIHQWPATLVQPVGSPLSLECTVEGTSNPNLYWYRQAAGRGLQLLFYSVGIGQISSEVPQNLSASRPQDRQFILSSKKLLLSDSGFYLCAWSRPGINRAGSYEQYFGPGTRLTVT.